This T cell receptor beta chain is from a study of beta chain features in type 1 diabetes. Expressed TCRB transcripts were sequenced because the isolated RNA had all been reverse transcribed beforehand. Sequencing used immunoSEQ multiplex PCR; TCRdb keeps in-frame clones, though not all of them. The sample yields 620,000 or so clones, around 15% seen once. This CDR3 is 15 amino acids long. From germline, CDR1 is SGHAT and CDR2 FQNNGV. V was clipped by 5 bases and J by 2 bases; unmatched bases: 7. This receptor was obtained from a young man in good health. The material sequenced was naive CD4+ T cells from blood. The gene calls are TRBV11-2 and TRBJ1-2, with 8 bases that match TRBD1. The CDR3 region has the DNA TGTGCCAGCAGCCCTCGGGGACAGGCAAACTATGGCTACACCTTC. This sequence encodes CASSPRGQANYGYTF.